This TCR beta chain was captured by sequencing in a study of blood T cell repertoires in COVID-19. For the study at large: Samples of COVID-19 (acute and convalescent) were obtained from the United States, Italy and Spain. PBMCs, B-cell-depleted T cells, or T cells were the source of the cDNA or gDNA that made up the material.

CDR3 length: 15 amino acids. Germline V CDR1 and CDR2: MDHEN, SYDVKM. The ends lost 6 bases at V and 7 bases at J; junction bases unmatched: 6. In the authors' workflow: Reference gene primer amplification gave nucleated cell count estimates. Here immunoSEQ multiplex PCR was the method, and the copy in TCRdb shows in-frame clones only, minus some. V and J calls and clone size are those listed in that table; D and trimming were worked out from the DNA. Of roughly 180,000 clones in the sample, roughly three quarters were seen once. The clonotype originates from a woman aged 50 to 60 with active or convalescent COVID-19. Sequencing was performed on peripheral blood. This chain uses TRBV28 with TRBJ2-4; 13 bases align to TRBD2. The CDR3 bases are TGTGCCAGCAGCTCGACTAGCGGGAGGATGAACATTCAGTACTTC. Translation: CASSSTSGRMNIQYF. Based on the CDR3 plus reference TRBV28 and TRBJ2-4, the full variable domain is DVKVTQSSRYLVKRTGEKVFLECVQDMDHENMFWYRQDPGLGLRLIYFSYDVKMKEKGDIPEGYSVSREKKERFSLILESASTNQTSMYLCASSSTSGRMNIQYFGAGTRLSVL.